This TCR beta chain is drawn from a study of Graves' ophthalmopathy and Graves' hyperthyroidism. The CDR3 runs 19 residues. Amplified material comprised TCR beta CDR3 regions derived from RNA transcripts. HTBI primers were employed in first-round RT-PCR, then a second-round multiplex PCR followed. TCRdb re-derived calls from the multiplex PCR reads in MiXCR, one entry per CDR3 protein. Among almost 750,000 distinct CDR3 sequences listed, 40% were seen once. Excluded were patients with other autoimmune diseases, uncontrolled infections, pregnancy or lactation. The chain is built from TRBV21-1 and TRBJ1-4; TRBD1, the D gene given by the table, was not confirmed from the DNA. TRBV21-1 is a pseudogene segment. The sample consisted of peripheral blood. The source of this sequence is an adult man with Graves' ophthalmopathy. The CDR3 DNA reads TGTGCCAGCAGCAGCTCCTACGATTGGACAGGGGTTTCTAATGAAAAACTGTTTTTT. This translates into CASSSSYDWTGVSNEKLFF.